One sample yielded the 14 T cell receptor beta chains listed below, sequenced in a study of T cells in tuberculosis. Sequencing used immunoSEQ multiplex PCR; TCRdb keeps in-frame clones, though not all of them. Of some 10,000 clones in the sample, around 94% were seen once. The sequenced material came from PBMCs. These receptors came from an adult with tuberculosis.

The chain employs TRBV5-7 and TRBJ2-3; 8 positions match TRBD1. TRBV5-7 is an open reading frame, and its role is uncertain. V lost 5 bases to trimming and J lost 9 bases; unmatched junction nucleotides: 20. CDR3 length: 17 amino acids. CDR3 in DNA: TGTGCCAGCAGACTGGAAGGACAGGGAGCCCCCTTTAGAACGCAGTATTTT. It specifies CASRLEGQGAPFRTQYF.

CDR3 coding DNA: TGCGCCAGCAGCTTAGGACTCCAAGAGACCCAGTACTTC. Amino acids: CASSLGLQETQYF. The chain is built from TRBV5-1 and TRBJ2-5, with D maybe TRBD2 (5 bases). There are 13 residues in the CDR3. V dropped 2 bases and J dropped 1 base, with 6 bases sitting between them. Per the germline V gene, CDR1 is SGHRS and CDR2 is YFSETQ.

CDR3 nucleotide sequence: TGTGCCAGCAGCCCAGTCGGGGGGAGGAATCAGCCCCAGCATTTT. Its translation is CASSPVGGRNQPQHF. This chain uses TRBV6-6 with TRBJ1-5, with a tentative D call TRBD1 (5 bases). V was pared by 6 bases and J by 4 bases, with 16 bases between. CDR1 is MNHNY and CDR2 is SVGAGI in the germline V gene (reference sequence). The CDR3 extends over 15 amino acids.

Written as DNA, the CDR3 is TGTGCCAGCAGTGACAGGGGGAACACTGAAGCTTTCTTT. Its protein product is CASSDRGNTEAFF. V and J are TRBV2 and TRBJ1-1; TRBD1 is a possible D gene (6 bases). The CDR3 consists of 13 residues. Looked up from germline, CDR1 is SNHLY and CDR2 is FYNNEI. Trimming removed 3 bases at V and 1 base at J, with 6 bases between.

The chain has TRBV7-6 and TRBJ1-1, with TRBD1 matching 7 bases. Germline-derived CDR1 and CDR2 are SGHVS and FNYEAQ. This CDR3 comprises 14 residues. The junction had 6 bases not matched to a gene; V was cut back by 3 bases and J by 5 bases. The DNA for the CDR3 is TGTGCCAGCAGCTTGACAGGGCTGGGGACTGAAGCTTTCTTT. Translating it yields CASSLTGLGTEAFF.

The chain recombines TRBV5-1 with TRBJ2-3; 10 bases map to TRBD2. Trimming took 2 bases from V and 0 from J; bases not matched to a gene: 6. CDR1 is SGHRS, CDR2 YFSETQ, per germline. The CDR3 is 17 residues long. CDR3 sequence: CASSLITSGTSTDTQYF. CDR3 sequence (DNA): TGCGCCAGCAGCTTAATCACTAGCGGGACTAGCACAGATACGCAGTATTTT.

The chain combines TRBV7-9 with TRBJ2-7; TRBD1 matches 7 bases. Per germline, CDR1 SEHNR and CDR2 FQNEAQ (reference sequence). The V and J ends lost 2 bases and 3 bases, in that order; junction bases with no gene match: 10. This CDR3 is built from 16 residues. This CDR3 reads CASSLSAFRGYYEQYF. CDR3 in DNA: TGTGCCAGCAGCTTATCGGCGTTCAGGGGGTACTACGAGCAGTACTTC. Full variable domain (remainder filled in from reference TRBV7-9 and TRBJ2-7): DTGVSQNPRHKITKRGQNVTFRCDPISEHNRLYWYRQTLGQGPEFLTYFQNEAQLEKSRLLSDRFSAERPKGSFSTLEIQRTEQGDSAMYLCASSLSAFRGYYEQYFGPGTRLTVT.

The chain uses TRBV14 and TRBJ1-1, with unresolved D. The CDR3 covers 13 residues. In germline, CDR1 is SGHDN, CDR2 FVKESK. V was cut by 5 bases and J by 0 bases, with 7 bases left in between. This chain's CDR3 is CASSAGLNTEAFF. The DNA for the CDR3 is TGTGCCAGCAGCGCCGGGTTGAACACTGAAGCTTTCTTT.

This chain connects TRBV9 to TRBJ2-1; D may be TRBD2 (6 bases). The CDR3 is made up of 15 amino acids. The ends were cut back, 0 bases at V and 9 bases at J, with 16 bases in the middle. Germline lookup yields CDR1 SGDLS and CDR2 YYNGEE. The chain's CDR3 is CASSVVSGEGSEQFF. CDR3 in DNA: TGTGCCAGCAGCGTAGTGTCGGGAGAGGGGTCTGAGCAGTTCTTC.

The chain uses TRBV25-1 and TRBJ2-2; TRBD1 agrees at 8 bases. The CDR3 loop spans 17 amino acids. In germline, CDR1 is MGHDK, CDR2 SYGVNS. The trim removed 9 bases at V and 4 bases at J, leaving 16 bases unmatched. CDR3 DNA: TGTGCCAGTAAAAAAGCAGGGGGCGGTTATAGCACCGGGGAGCTGTTTTTT. Protein product: CASKKAGGGYSTGELFF.

CDR3 coding DNA: TGTGCCAGCAGCCCCTTTCTAGGCGCACAGGGGATCGCTGGGGCCAACGTCCTGACTTTC. Its translation is CASSPFLGAQGIAGANVLTF. The gene calls are TRBV5-8 and TRBJ2-6; 7 nucleotides align to TRBD1. The CDR3 extends over 20 amino acids. The ends lost 4 bases at V and 2 bases at J; junction bases unmatched: 18. The germline V gene has CDR1 SGHTS and CDR2 YDEGEE.

Only a few counts were recorded for this clone. This chain links TRBV9 with TRBJ2-3; D may be TRBD2 (6 bases). V lost 3 bases and J lost 6, with 17 bases in between. The CDR3 consists of 15 residues. Germline values: CDR1 SGDLS, CDR2 YYNGEE. The CDR3 nucleotides read TGTGCCAGCAGCGGCGCCTCGGGGAGGAGGGATACGCAGTATTTT. This gives the protein CASSGASGRRDTQYF.

The chain couples TRBV4-1 to TRBJ1-1; unclear D gene. CDR3 size: 14 residues. The V end lost 0 bases, the J end lost 7 bases, and 12 bases lay between the germline ends. Germline CDR1 and CDR2: MGHRA and YSYEKL. CDR3 bases: TGCGCCAGCAGCCAAGATTGGCGGGCCGGTGAAGCTTTCTTT. Translated, it gives CASSQDWRAGEAFF.

The chain links TRBV20-1 to TRBJ2-5; D is ambiguous. The germline V and J ends were trimmed by 5 bases and 7 bases, with 11 bases remaining between them. CDR1 and CDR2 (germline): DFQATT, SNEGSKA (reference sequence). The CDR3 totals 11 residues. This CDR3 reads CSAPVVGTQYF. In DNA form, the CDR3 reads TGCAGTGCTCCGGTTGTCGGGACCCAGTACTTC.